This T cell receptor beta chain originates from a study of Graves' ophthalmopathy and Graves' hyperthyroidism. As for the study in general: At the time of initial diagnosis and before any treatment, peripheral blood was collected. Findings and limits, study-wide: A roughly 81% specificity and approximately 88% sensitivity were achieved by a 13-signature model that separated ophthalmopathy from stable hyperthyroidism.

For donors with ophthalmopathy, the disease showed moderate-to-severe activity, reached CAS ≥3 and NOSPECS ≥4, and had lasted under 3 months. Other autoimmune disease, uncontrolled infection, pregnancy and lactation led to exclusion. This clonotype was counted at least ten times. The antigen remains undetermined. Investigators amplified TCR beta CDR3 regions from RNA transcripts. In the first round, RT-PCR was carried out with HTBI primers, and a multiplex PCR formed the second round. TCRdb re-called the multiplex PCR reads with MiXCR, one entry per CDR3 protein. The sample holds hundreds of thousands of distinct CDR3 sequences, roughly 14% seen once. The V gene's germline CDR1 is SEHNR and CDR2 FQNEAQ (reference sequence). This CDR3 is built from 13 residues. Trimming took 5 bases from V and 3 from J, leaving 10 bases between them.

The source is a woman younger than 45 with Graves' ophthalmopathy. The chain uses TRBV7-9 and TRBJ2-5; D possibly corresponds to TRBD2 (5 bases). Material for sequencing was blood. The CDR3 DNA is TGTGCCAGCAGCCCAGTCGGGGAAGAGACCCAGTACTTC. Translating it yields CASSPVGEETQYF.